The TCR beta chain described here comes from a study of cytomegalovirus exposure and HLA in healthy donors. General study points: A later analysis linked a missense DCLRE1C variant to TCR beta V- and J-gene trimming. Prior analysis indicated that the majority of TCR beta V segments exhibited productivity approximately 87% or approximately 30% of the time.

Between the trimmed V and J ends, which lost 8 bases and 2 bases, there was a span of 13 bases. The length of the CDR3 is 13 residues. CDR1 and CDR2 from the germline V gene are MNHEY and SVGAGI. Both 60 Vbeta primers and 13 Jbeta primers went into the PCR. Produced via immunoSEQ multiplex PCR; TCRdb's table is partial and in-frame only. The profile shows about 160,000 clones, 82% of them singletons. Comment on this clone: Antigen unknown.

The V call is TRBV6-5, the J call TRBJ2-7, with D perhaps matching TRBD2 (7 bases). The sample was PBMCs. The clonotype comes from a girl under 18 in good health and CMV-seropositive. The CDR3 nucleotides read TGTGCCAGCGGGGGCGGGGGCCCCTACGAGCAGTACTTC. Its translation: CASGGGGPYEQYF.